The 9 T cell receptor beta chains listed next were all sequenced from one sample in a study of shared clonotypes between healthy human individuals. TCRdb keeps only in-frame clones here, not all; method: immunoSEQ multiplex PCR. Here the sample spans around 510,000 clones, 90% to 97% being singletons. The sequenced material came from naive CD4+ T cells sorted from blood. The subset was: CD45RA+ positively selected. The receptors were gathered from a woman under 40 in good health.

V is TRBV7-9 and J is TRBJ2-1; D remains unclear. V shed 5 bases and J shed 6 bases, with 8 bases lying between them. The CDR3 covers 12 residues. Germline CDR1 is SEHNR and CDR2 is FQNEAQ (reference sequence). CDR3 residues: CASSPKSNEQFF. In nucleotides, the CDR3 is TGTGCCAGCAGCCCAAAATCCAATGAGCAGTTCTTC.

V usage is TRBV10-3 and J usage is TRBJ2-3; 7 nucleotides agree with TRBD2. With V trimmed by 3 bases and J by 4 bases, 7 bases remained unmatched. Germline V lookup: CDR1 ENHRY, CDR2 SYGVKD. The length of the CDR3 is 15 residues. The CDR3 loop reads CAISDQAGNSDTQYF. Written as DNA, the CDR3 is TGTGCCATCAGTGACCAAGCGGGAAACTCAGATACGCAGTATTTT.

In its sample, this clone was seen once. The gene calls are TRBV27 and TRBJ1-5; D might be TRBD1 (6 bases). This CDR3 is 14 amino acids long. Per the germline V gene, CDR1 is MNHEY and CDR2 is SMNVEV (reference sequence). V was shortened by 0 bases and J by 10 bases, with 13 bases between the two germline ends. Written as DNA, the CDR3 is TGTGCCAGCAGTTTATCGACCCAGGGGAGTCCCCAGCATTTT. It specifies CASSLSTQGSPQHF.

The chain recombines TRBV11-2 with TRBJ1-6; tentative D call: TRBD1 (6 bases). CDR3 size: 16 residues. Trimming took 6 bases from V and 8 from J, leaving 20 bases between them. The germline CDR1 and CDR2 sequences are SGHAT and FQNNGV. The CDR3 region has the DNA TGTGCCAGCAGTATCAATGAGAGACAGGCGTATTCACCCCTCCACTTT. It yields the protein CASSINERQAYSPLHF.

This clone has only one observation. CDR3 loop: CASSELGQGNTGELFF. In DNA, the CDR3 is TGTGCCAGCAGTGAGCTGGGACAGGGGAACACCGGGGAGCTGTTTTTT. V gene TRBV6-4 combines with J gene TRBJ2-2; 9 bases align to TRBD1. The CDR3 has 16 residues. V lost 3 bases to trimming and J lost 1 base; unmatched junction nucleotides: 3. The germline V gene encodes CDR1 MRHNA and CDR2 SNTAGT.

This chain connects TRBV11-2 to TRBJ1-2; no definite D call. Deletions cut 3 bases from V and 4 bases from J, with 12 bases between. The CDR3 loop spans 14 amino acids. Per germline, CDR1 SGHAT and CDR2 FQNNGV. DNA of the CDR3: TGTGCCAGCAGCTTCCACGGGAATGCCTATGGCTACACCTTC. The encoded protein is CASSFHGNAYGYTF.

The rearrangement uses TRBV2 and TRBJ2-7; D might be TRBD1 (5 bases). Trimming removed 6 bases at V and 6 bases at J, with 18 bases between. The CDR3 spans 14 residues. The V gene's germline CDR1 is SNHLY and CDR2 FYNNEI. The CDR3 DNA is TGTGCCAGCAGAATCAGGGAACCCCTCGCCGAGCAGTACTTC. Amino acid sequence: CASRIREPLAEQYF.

This rearrangement joins TRBV19 to TRBJ1-1; D may be TRBD1 (6 bases). With 0 bases removed from V and 4 bases from J, the gap between germline ends came to 9 bases. Germline V gene lookup returns CDR1 LNHDA and CDR2 SQIVND (reference sequence). The CDR3 sequence is 14 residues long. CDR3 in DNA: TGTGCCAGTAGTATAGACGTAGGGGGCACTGAAGCTTTCTTT. This encodes CASSIDVGGTEAFF. The full variable domain, completed using reference TRBV19 and TRBJ1-1, is DGGITQSPKYLFRKEGQNVTLSCEQNLNHDAMYWYRQDPGQGLRLIYYSQIVNDFQKGDIAEGYSVSREKKESFPLTVTSAQKNPTAFYLCASSIDVGGTEAFFGQGTRLTVV.

Note on this clone: The identical CDR3 is also encoded by other nucleotide sequences in the sample. The V gene is TRBV18, the J gene TRBJ1-1; D gene ambiguous. CDR3 length equals 14 residues. Germline loops: CDR1 KGHSH, CDR2 LQKENI. The V end lost 0 bases, the J end lost 1 base, and 6 bases lay between the germline ends. CDR3: CASSPPGKNTEAFF. CDR3 nucleotides: TGTGCCAGCTCACCACCCGGGAAGAACACTGAAGCTTTCTTT.